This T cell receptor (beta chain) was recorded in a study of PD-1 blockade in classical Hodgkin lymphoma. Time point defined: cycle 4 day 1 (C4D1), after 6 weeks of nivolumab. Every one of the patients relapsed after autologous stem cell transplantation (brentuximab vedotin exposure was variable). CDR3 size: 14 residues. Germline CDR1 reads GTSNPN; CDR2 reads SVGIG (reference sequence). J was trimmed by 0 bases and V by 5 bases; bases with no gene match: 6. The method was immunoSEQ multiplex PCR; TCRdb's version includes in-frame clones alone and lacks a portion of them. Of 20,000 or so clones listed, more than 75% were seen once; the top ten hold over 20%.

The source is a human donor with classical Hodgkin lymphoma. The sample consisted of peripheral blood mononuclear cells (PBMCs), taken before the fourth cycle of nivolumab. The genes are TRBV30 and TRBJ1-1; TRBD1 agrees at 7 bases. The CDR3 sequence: CAWQGVLMNTEAFF. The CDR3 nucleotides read TGTGCCTGGCAGGGGGTCTTAATGAACACTGAAGCTTTCTTT. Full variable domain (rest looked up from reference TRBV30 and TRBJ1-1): SQTIHQWPATLVQPVGSPLSLECTVEGTSNPNLYWYRQAAGRGLQLLFYSVGIGQISSEVPQNLSASRPQDRQFILSSKKLLLSDSGFYLCAWQGVLMNTEAFFGQGTRLTVV.